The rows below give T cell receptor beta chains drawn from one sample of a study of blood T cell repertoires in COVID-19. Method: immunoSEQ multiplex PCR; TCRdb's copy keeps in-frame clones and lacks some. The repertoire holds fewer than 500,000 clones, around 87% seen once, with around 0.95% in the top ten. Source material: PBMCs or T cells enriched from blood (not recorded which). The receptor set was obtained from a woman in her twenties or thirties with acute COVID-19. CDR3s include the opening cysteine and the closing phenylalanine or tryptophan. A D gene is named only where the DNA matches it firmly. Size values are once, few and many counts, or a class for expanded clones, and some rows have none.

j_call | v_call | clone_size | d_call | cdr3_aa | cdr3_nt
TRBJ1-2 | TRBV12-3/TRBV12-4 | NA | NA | CASRTGLGYGYTF | TGTGCCAGCAGAACAGGGTTGGGCTATGGCTACACCTTC
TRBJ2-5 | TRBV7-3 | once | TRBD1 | CASSLGQGAQETQYF | TGTGCCAGCAGCCTGGGACAGGGGGCCCAAGAGACCCAGTACTTC
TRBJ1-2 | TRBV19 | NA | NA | CASSTRTEGGVGYTF | TGTGCCAGTAGTACAAGGACTGAAGGGGGAGTTGGCTACACCTTC
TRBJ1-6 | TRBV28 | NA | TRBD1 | CASSPTGDYSPLHF | TGTGCCAGCAGTCCGACAGGGGACTATTCACCCCTCCACTTT
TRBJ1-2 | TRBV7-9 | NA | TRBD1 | CASSSGTGAEGYTF | TGTGCCAGCAGCTCAGGGACAGGGGCAGAGGGCTACACCTTC
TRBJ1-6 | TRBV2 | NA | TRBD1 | CATTRDGAGGSPLHF | TGTGCCACCACCCGAGACGGGGCAGGGGGTTCACCCCTCCACTTT
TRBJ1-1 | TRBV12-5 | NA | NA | CASGLARVGTEAFF | TGTGCTAGTGGTTTGGCCAGGGTGGGCACTGAAGCTTTCTTT
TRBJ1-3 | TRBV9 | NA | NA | CASSVGWALAGNTIYF | TGTGCCAGCAGCGTAGGTTGGGCGCTGGCTGGAAACACCATATATTTT
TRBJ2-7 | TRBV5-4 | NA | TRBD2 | CASSLPGGGRNGEQYF | TGTGCCAGCAGCTTGCCGGGGGGTGGTAGGAATGGCGAGCAGTACTTC
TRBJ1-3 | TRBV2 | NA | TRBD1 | CASRADRFGNTIYF | TGTGCCAGCAGGGCGGACAGGTTTGGAAACACCATATATTTT